The clone carrying this T cell receptor (delta chain) is deemed large. In the same sample, other DNA sequences code for this CDR3. Per germline, CDR1 GEAIGNYY and CDR2 EKD. The ends lost 0 bases at V and 8 bases at J; junction bases unmatched: 21. The CDR3 consists of 19 residues. This entry is derived from a study of gamma-delta T cells after stem cell transplantation. TCRdb applied CATT to the RT-PCR reads for clone calling. The table shows over a thousand delta-chain clones, with 5.5% occurring only once. The source is a human donor. It is not recorded whose cells these are; they may come from a transplant donor. The sample consisted of gamma-delta T cells. The rearrangement links TRDV2 to TRDJ1; 9 nucleotides align to TRDD3. CDR3 loop: CACDTAWGMTKARGAKLIF. CDR3 coding DNA: TGTGCCTGTGACACCGCCTGGGGGATGACTAAAGCTCGGGGGGCAAAACTCATCTTT.